This T cell receptor (beta chain) was captured by sequencing in a study of cytomegalovirus exposure and HLA in healthy donors. Points on this clone: What it recognizes is unknown.

PCR used 60 Vbeta primers and 13 Jbeta primers. TCRdb's copy holds only in-frame clones and misses some; the assay was immunoSEQ multiplex PCR. The sample table includes about 140,000 clones. The length of the CDR3 is 15 residues. V shed 2 bases and J 4 bases; nucleotides not matched to a gene: 5. Germline V gene lookup returns CDR1 SGHAT and CDR2 FQNNGV. Study outcomes and limitations: Previous analysis showed most TCR beta V segments were productive about 90% or about 30% of the time. A later analysis reported that several of the most significant clusters appeared to be linked to common viral pathogens, among them Epstein-Barr virus.

V usage is TRBV11-2 and J usage is TRBJ1-5, with 7 bases lining up with TRBD1. The specimen was PBMCs. The receptor's source is a woman younger than 30 in good health and CMV-seronegative. CDR3: CASSLRQGGNQPQHF. DNA for the CDR3: TGTGCCAGCAGCTTACGACAGGGAGGAAATCAGCCCCAGCATTTT.